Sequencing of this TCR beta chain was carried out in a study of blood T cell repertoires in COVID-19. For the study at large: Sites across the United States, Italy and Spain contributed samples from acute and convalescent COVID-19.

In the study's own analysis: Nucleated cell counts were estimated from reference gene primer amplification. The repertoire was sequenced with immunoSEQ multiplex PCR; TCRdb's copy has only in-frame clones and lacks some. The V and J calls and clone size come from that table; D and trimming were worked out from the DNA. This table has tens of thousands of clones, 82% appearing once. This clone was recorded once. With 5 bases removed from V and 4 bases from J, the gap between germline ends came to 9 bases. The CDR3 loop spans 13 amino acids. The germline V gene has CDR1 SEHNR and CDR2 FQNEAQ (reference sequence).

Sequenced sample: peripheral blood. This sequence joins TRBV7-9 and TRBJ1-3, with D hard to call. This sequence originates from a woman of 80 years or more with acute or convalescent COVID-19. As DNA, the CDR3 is TGTGCCAGCAGCCTTCTATACGGAAACACCATATATTTT. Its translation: CASSLLYGNTIYF.